These 12 T cell receptor beta chains were sequenced from one sample in a study of blood T cell repertoires in COVID-19. Here immunoSEQ multiplex PCR was the method, and the copy in TCRdb shows in-frame clones only, minus some. There are fewer than 350,000 clones in the sample; less than 85% occur only once, and 2.5% to 3% lies in the top ten. Sequencing was performed on PBMCs or T cells enriched from blood (not recorded which). Receptors originate from a woman aged 45-59 years who had recovered from COVID-19.

V gene TRBV19 combines with J gene TRBJ1-2; the D is unclear. Trimming left V 6 bases short and J 0 bases short, with 8 bases between. The V gene's germline CDR1 is LNHDA and CDR2 SQIVND (reference sequence). This CDR3 contains 13 residues. The CDR3: CASRARSNYGYTF. The CDR3 nucleotides are TGTGCCAGTAGGGCCAGATCTAACTATGGCTACACCTTC.

The chain employs TRBV18 and TRBJ1-5, with 9 positions matching TRBD1. V lost 3 bases to trimming and J lost 5 bases; unmatched junction nucleotides: 2. The CDR3 loop spans 14 amino acids. The V gene's germline CDR1 is KGHSH and CDR2 LQKENI. Written as DNA, the CDR3 is TGTGCCAGCTCACCGGGACAGGGCCATCAGCCCCAGCATTTT. Protein product: CASSPGQGHQPQHF.

CDR3 coding DNA: TGTGCCACCGAAGGACAGAGCACAGATACGCAGTATTTT. It specifies CATEGQSTDTQYF. The gene calls are TRBV24-1 and TRBJ2-3; TRBD1 is a possible D gene (6 bases). Trimming pared 9 bases from V and 0 bases from J, leaving 9 bases between. Germline CDR1 is KGHDR and CDR2 is SFDVKD. CDR3 size: 13 residues.

The genes are TRBV30 and TRBJ2-7, with D maybe TRBD2 (6 bases). The germline V and J ends were trimmed by 3 bases and 1 base, with 13 bases remaining between them. Germline V gene sequence: CDR1 GTSNPN, CDR2 SVGIG (reference sequence). The CDR3 runs to 14 residues. The CDR3 sequence: CAWSGTGVSYEQYF. The CDR3, as DNA: TGTGCCTGGAGCGGGACTGGGGTTTCCTACGAGCAGTACTTC.

V and J are TRBV29-1 and TRBJ1-1; maybe TRBD1 (6 bases). Germline V gives CDR1 SQVTM, CDR2 ANQGSEA. This CDR3 has 13 residues. V shed 7 bases and J shed 4 bases, with 16 bases lying between them. The CDR3 coding sequence is TGCAGCGGGTTCGGGGGGGGCCCCACTGAAGCTTTCTTT. It specifies CSGFGGGPTEAFF.

The chain uses TRBV6-5 and TRBJ1-2; D uncertain. This CDR3 has 15 residues. In germline, CDR1 is MNHEY, CDR2 SVGAGI. V was pared by 0 bases and J by 4 bases, with 12 bases between. Written as DNA, the CDR3 is TGTGCCAGCAGTTACTCGCTGGGAGGTGGCTATGGCTACACCTTC. This translates into CASSYSLGGGYGYTF.

The chain uses TRBV9 and TRBJ2-7; D is perhaps TRBD1 (5 bases). The CDR3 sequence is 15 residues long. Trimming took off 0 bases at V and 2 bases at J, with 12 bases between the two ends. The germline V gene has CDR1 SGDLS and CDR2 YYNGEE. This CDR3 reads CASSVALDITYEQYF. The CDR3 DNA sequence: TGTGCCAGCAGCGTAGCATTGGACATCACCTACGAGCAGTACTTC.

This clone came up a few times. The CDR3 sequence is CASSQGQGWEAFF. The CDR3 DNA reads TGTGCCAGCAGCCAAGGACAGGGATGGGAAGCTTTCTTT. This chain joins TRBV14 and TRBJ1-1; 7 bases are shared with TRBD1. Losses at the gene ends were 1 base for V and 8 bases for J; bases not matched to a gene: 4. This CDR3 spans 13 amino acids. Germline V gene data show CDR1 as SGHDN and CDR2 as FVKESK.

V is TRBV9 and J is TRBJ1-6; no clear D. Per the germline V gene, CDR1 is SGDLS and CDR2 is YYNGEE. The V end was cut by 4 bases, the J end by 4 bases, with 12 bases between. The CDR3 spans 15 residues. The CDR3 is CASSLSPRYNSPLHF. The DNA of the CDR3 is TGTGCCAGCAGCTTAAGTCCCAGGTATAATTCACCCCTCCACTTT.

The chain links TRBV4-1 to TRBJ2-1; 8 nucleotides match TRBD2. The CDR3 loop spans 16 amino acids. Germline lookup yields CDR1 MGHRA and CDR2 YSYEKL. V dropped 5 bases and J dropped 2; count of bases not matched to a gene: 8. The DNA of the CDR3 is TGCGCCAGCAGCTTAGGGACTAGGAACGCCTACAATGAGCAGTTCTTC. Encoded protein: CASSLGTRNAYNEQFF.

V usage is TRBV9 and J usage is TRBJ1-1; TRBD1 might be the D (5 bases). The V gene lost 0 bases and the J gene lost 4 bases, with 10 bases spanning the gap. CDR1 is SGDLS and CDR2 is YYNGEE in the germline V gene. The length of the CDR3 is 14 residues. The CDR3 DNA is TGTGCCAGCAGCGTAGATTGGGGCAGCACTGAAGCTTTCTTT. It yields the protein CASSVDWGSTEAFF.

The chain is built from TRBV5-1 and TRBJ2-5; D is possibly TRBD1 (6 bases). The CDR3 is 15 amino acids. Germline V CDR1 and CDR2: SGHRS, YFSETQ. Between the trimmed V and J ends, which lost 3 bases and 1 base, there was a span of 13 bases. The CDR3 loop is CASSWAGTSQETQYF. CDR3 in DNA: TGCGCCAGCAGCTGGGCCGGGACATCCCAAGAGACCCAGTACTTC.